The 16 T cell receptor beta chains listed next were all sequenced from one sample in a study of cytomegalovirus exposure and HLA in healthy donors. With 60 Vbeta and 13 Jbeta primers, the PCR was carried out. TCRdb's copy holds only in-frame clones and misses some; the assay was immunoSEQ multiplex PCR. The data contain around 150,000 clones, roughly 84% of them singletons. Source material: PBMCs. These receptors were collected from a woman aged 18-35 years in good health and CMV-seronegative.

J is TRBJ2-3 and V is TRBV6-4; TRBD1 agrees at 9 bases. The CDR3 runs to 15 residues. Per the germline V gene, CDR1 is MRHNA and CDR2 is SNTAGT. V gave up 7 bases and J gave up 3 bases; unmatched junction bases: 8. DNA for the CDR3: TGTGCCAGCACCCTCAAGGGACAGGGAACAGATACGCAGTATTTT. Residues: CASTLKGQGTDTQYF.

V gene TRBV11-2 combines with J gene TRBJ1-2; D uncertain. Germline CDR1 reads SGHAT; CDR2 reads FQNNGV. The CDR3 runs 12 residues. The V and J ends lost 0 bases and 8 bases respectively, with 7 bases between them. The CDR3 spells CASSLDRGGYTF. In DNA form, the CDR3 reads TGTGCCAGCAGCTTAGACCGGGGAGGCTACACCTTC.

CDR3 sequence: CASSPAGGGEAFF. CDR3 coding DNA: TGTGCCAGCAGCCCCGCAGGGGGCGGTGAAGCTTTCTTT. The chain links TRBV14 to TRBJ1-1, with 8 bases identical to TRBD1. The CDR3 totals 13 residues. J was trimmed by 7 bases and V by 4 bases; bases with no gene match: 5. In germline, CDR1 is SGHDN, CDR2 FVKESK.

V is TRBV6-5 and J is TRBJ1-1, with D perhaps TRBD1 (6 bases). Trimming removed 0 bases from V and 2 bases from J, with 10 bases in between. CDR3 size: 15 residues. CDR1 MNHEY and CDR2 SVGAGI come from the germline V gene. The chain's CDR3 is CASSYSRTANTEAFF. CDR3 coding DNA: TGTGCCAGCAGTTACTCGCGGACAGCAAACACTGAAGCTTTCTTT.

This clone was seen a single time. The genes are TRBV5-1 and TRBJ2-2; 7 bases fit TRBD1. This CDR3 region has 16 residues. J lost 4 bases, V lost 0 bases, and 6 bases had no gene match. Per the germline V gene, CDR1 is SGHRS and CDR2 is YFSETQ. The CDR3: CASSLEGAGSTGELFF. For the CDR3, the DNA is TGCGCCAGCAGCTTGGAGGGGGCCGGTAGCACCGGGGAGCTGTTTTTT.

The chain has TRBV5-1 and TRBJ2-2, with TRBD2 identical over 8 bases. The CDR3 covers 15 residues. Trimming cost V 1 base and J 5 bases; bases outside gene matches: 4. In germline, CDR1 is SGHRS, CDR2 YFSETQ. The CDR3 DNA is TGCGCCAGCAGCTTGTTCTTAGCGGGGACCGGGGAGCTGTTTTTT. Translated: CASSLFLAGTGELFF.

This clone turned up a few times. The J gene is TRBJ1-5, the V gene TRBV6-6; tentatively, D is TRBD1 (5 bases). The CDR3 extends over 15 amino acids. Germline assignment: CDR1 MNHNY and CDR2 SVGAGI (reference sequence). V lost 5 bases and J 1 base, leaving 12 bases between the germline ends. In DNA, the CDR3 is TGTGCCAGCAGTAAGGAGGGGACCAGCAATCAGCCCCAGCATTTT. Amino acids: CASSKEGTSNQPQHF.

This chain links TRBV28 with TRBJ2-2, with 14 bases aligning to TRBD2. The junction had 11 bases not matched to a gene; V was cut back by 1 base and J by 4 bases. There are 20 residues in the CDR3. The V gene's germline CDR1 is MDHEN and CDR2 SYDVKM. CDR3 sequence reads: CASSLSGLAGDQRGTGELFF. CDR3 DNA: TGTGCCAGCAGTTTATCGGGACTAGCGGGGGATCAACGGGGCACCGGGGAGCTGTTTTTT.

J is TRBJ1-2 and V is TRBV19; TRBD1 aligns across 9 bases. V shed 6 bases, J shed 5 bases, and the junction held 13 bases outside the gene matches. This CDR3 contains 16 residues. CDR1 LNHDA and CDR2 SQIVND come from the germline V gene (reference sequence). Written as DNA, the CDR3 is TGTGCCAGTAGCCGGGGGACAGGGAATATTTGGTATGGCTACACCTTC. Its translation is CASSRGTGNIWYGYTF.

The chain is built from TRBV9 and TRBJ1-1, with 9 bases matching TRBD1. The trim removed 3 bases at V and 0 bases at J, leaving 6 bases unmatched. Germline V gene lookup returns CDR1 SGDLS and CDR2 YYNGEE. The length of the CDR3 is 16 residues. The CDR3 loop reads CASSDPGTGMNTEAFF. The CDR3 region has the DNA TGTGCCAGCAGCGACCCAGGGACAGGGATGAACACTGAAGCTTTCTTT.

In regard to this clone: In this CDR3 the conserved last residue, phenylalanine or tryptophan, is missing, so a read error is likely. The V gene is TRBV5-6, the J gene TRBJ1-1; tentatively, D is TRBD1 (5 bases). CDR1 and CDR2 from the germline V gene are SGHDT and YYEEEE. The CDR3 has 15 residues. Trimming cost V 4 bases and J 4 bases, with 17 bases left between them. In DNA, the CDR3 is TGTGCCAGCAGCAAAACCCTGACAGCCAGCACTGAAGCTTTCCTT. Protein product: CASSKTLTASTEAFL.

This clone was observed a few times. The V gene is TRBV15, the J gene TRBJ2-5, with 7 bases matching TRBD2. Germline values: CDR1 LNHNV, CDR2 YYDKDF (reference sequence). The CDR3 totals 14 residues. With 4 bases clipped from V and 6 bases from J, the junction kept 8 bases outside the gene matches. Here the CDR3 DNA reads TGTGCCACCAGCATGGGAGGGCGCGAAAAGACCCAGTACTTC. It translates to CATSMGGREKTQYF. Looking up the rest from reference TRBV15 and TRBJ2-5 gives the full variable domain: DAMVIQNPRYQVTQFGKPVTLSCSQTLNHNVMYWYQQKSSQAPKLLFHYYDKDFNNEADTPDNFQSRRPNTSFCFLDIRSPGLGDTAMYLCATSMGGREKTQYFGPGTRLLVL.

The chain links TRBV6-1 to TRBJ1-1; the match to TRBD1 covers 12 bases. Per the germline V gene, CDR1 is MNHNS and CDR2 is SASEGT. With 4 bases clipped from V and 7 bases from J, the junction kept 4 bases outside the gene matches. The CDR3 is 14 amino acids. The CDR3 reads CASSGGQGAGEAFF. The CDR3 nucleotides are TGTGCCAGCAGTGGGGGACAGGGGGCCGGTGAAGCTTTCTTT.

This sequence joins TRBV30 and TRBJ1-1; 7 nucleotides match TRBD1. The V and J ends lost 8 bases and 5 bases, in that order; junction bases with no gene match: 14. The V gene's germline CDR1 is GTSNPN and CDR2 SVGIG (reference sequence). The CDR3 extends over 14 amino acids. The CDR3 spells CARTPEGAFTEAFF. In nucleotides, the CDR3 is TGTGCCCGGACTCCTGAGGGGGCATTTACTGAAGCTTTCTTT. Full variable domain (rest looked up from reference TRBV30 and TRBJ1-1): SQTIHQWPATLVQPVGSPLSLECTVEGTSNPNLYWYRQAAGRGLQLLFYSVGIGQISSEVPQNLSASRPQDRQFILSSKKLLLSDSGFYLCARTPEGAFTEAFFGQGTRLTVV.

The genes are TRBV30 and TRBJ1-6, with a tentative D call TRBD1 (6 bases). Trimming pared 1 base from V and 4 bases from J, leaving 8 bases between. Germline CDR1 reads GTSNPN; CDR2 reads SVGIG (reference sequence). The CDR3 has 14 residues. CDR3 region: CAWSEGGYNSPLHF. CDR3 DNA sequence: TGTGCCTGGAGTGAGGGGGGGTATAATTCACCCCTCCACTTT.

The CDR3 DNA follows: TGTGCCAGCACCCAGGAGAACACTGAAGCTTTCTTT. This sequence encodes CASTQENTEAFF. This chain joins TRBV6-6 and TRBJ1-1; D uncertain. Trimming removed 7 bases at V and 1 base at J, with 7 bases between. Germline CDR1 reads MNHNY; CDR2 reads SVGAGI (reference sequence). CDR3 length equals 12 residues.